These 28 T cell receptor beta chains were sequenced from one sample in a study of T-cell reconstitution after alpha-beta-depleted transplantation in children. It was with unique molecular identifiers that the TCRbeta library was prepared. TCRdb reprocessed the PCR reads with MiXCR, giving one entry per CDR3 protein. The table records over 300,000 distinct CDR3 sequences, over 9% of them present only once. Sequenced here: PBMCs from the stem cell graft donor, sampled from the stem cell graft. Source of these receptors: a human donor who donated a stem cell graft to a child with acute lymphoblastic leukemia.

This clonotype was picked up a small number of times. The rearrangement links TRBV27 to TRBJ1-1; perhaps TRBD1 as D (6 bases). The V end lost 7 bases, the J end lost 4 bases, and 16 bases lay between the germline ends. CDR3 length: 14 amino acids. CDR1 is MNHEY, CDR2 SMNVEV, per germline (reference sequence). CDR3 DNA sequence: TGTGCCAGCACTGGGACAACGGGAGGCACTGAAGCTTTCTTT. Its translation: CASTGTTGGTEAFF.

The rearrangement uses TRBV7-2 and TRBJ1-4; 7 nucleotides align to TRBD1. The CDR3 length is 16 residues. The germline V gene has CDR1 SGHTA and CDR2 FQGNSA. V shed 5 bases, J shed 8 bases, and the junction held 14 bases outside the gene matches. The CDR3 DNA reads TGTGCCAGCAGCCAATTACGGTGGGACAGTGGGGAAAAACTGTTTTTT. This translates into CASSQLRWDSGEKLFF.

This clonotype was observed a few times. The chain is built from TRBV2 and TRBJ1-1; a weak D match, TRBD1 (6 bases). Germline V lookup: CDR1 SNHLY, CDR2 FYNNEI. This CDR3 region has 13 residues. With 3 bases removed from V and 4 bases from J, the gap between germline ends came to 9 bases. The DNA of the CDR3 is TGTGCCAGCAGTGAGGGGGGGGCCACTGAAGCTTTCTTT. Translated: CASSEGGATEAFF.

This clonotype was seen more than once but under ten times. The CDR3: CASSQGHRAGETQYF. Here the CDR3 DNA reads TGCGCCAGCAGCCAAGGACACAGGGCGGGGGAGACCCAGTACTTC. This rearrangement joins TRBV4-1 to TRBJ2-5; D possibly uses TRBD1 or TRBD2 (6 bases each). Trimming shortened V by 1 base and J by 5 bases, and 14 bases separated the two germline ends. Germline CDR1 is MGHRA and CDR2 is YSYEKL. The CDR3 runs 15 residues.

The V call is TRBV3-1, the J call TRBJ1-1, with 7 bases that match TRBD1. The CDR3 consists of 13 residues. V lost 5 bases and J lost 4; bases outside the gene matches: 4. Looked up from germline, CDR1 is LGHDT and CDR2 is YNNKEL (reference sequence). The CDR3 coding sequence is TGTGCCAGCAGCACAGGGGAGGGCACTGAAGCTTTCTTT. Protein: CASSTGEGTEAFF. The full variable domain, its missing parts supplied by reference TRBV3-1 and TRBJ1-1, is DTAVSQTPKYLVTQMGNDKSIKCEQNLGHDTMYWYKQDSKKFLKIMFSYNNKELIINETVPNRFSPKSPDKAHLNLHINSLELGDSAVYFCASSTGEGTEAFFGQGTRLTVV.

This clonotype was seen only a few times. V is TRBV4-1 and J is TRBJ2-4; TRBD2 aligns across 12 bases. The junction had 23 bases not matched to a gene; V was cut back by 3 bases and J by 8 bases. CDR1 and CDR2 (germline): MGHRA, YSYEKL. The CDR3 extends over 21 amino acids. The CDR3 reads CASSHLLRRTSGTKGGDIQYF. DNA for the CDR3: TGCGCCAGCAGCCACCTCCTCAGGCGGACTAGCGGGACCAAGGGGGGTGACATTCAGTACTTC.

Concerning this clonotype: Just one base apart from a much larger clone, this may be a read error. The chain is built from TRBV12-3 or TRBV12-4 and TRBJ2-1; D not certain. Trimming took off 4 bases at V and 8 bases at J, with 3 bases between the two ends. The CDR3 totals 10 residues. The CDR3 DNA follows: TGTGCCAGCAGTTACCATGAGCAGTTCTTC. Encoded protein: CASSYHEQFF.

The table lists this clonotype with many counts. This chain connects TRBV27 to TRBJ2-1; perhaps TRBD1 as D (5 bases). V lost 5 bases to trimming and J lost 9 bases, with 11 bases between them. The CDR3 is 12 amino acids. Germline V gives CDR1 MNHEY, CDR2 SMNVEV (reference sequence). This CDR3 reads CASSPTGGEQFF. The CDR3 DNA reads TGTGCCAGCAGTCCAACAGGCGGTGAGCAGTTCTTC.

In this sample, this clonotype turned up a few times. The V gene is TRBV5-1, the J gene TRBJ2-3; D call uncertain. This CDR3 contains 14 residues. Germline CDR1 SGHRS, CDR2 YFSETQ. V was shortened by 0 bases and J by 2 bases, with 7 bases between the two germline ends. The CDR3 loop reads CASSLVQITDTQYF. In DNA form, the CDR3 reads TGCGCCAGCAGCTTGGTCCAGATCACAGATACGCAGTATTTT.

There are many counts of this clonotype. This sequence joins TRBV11-1 and TRBJ2-3, with D possibly being TRBD1 or TRBD2 (7 bases each). Trimming stripped 4 bases from V and 4 bases from J, with 15 bases between. The germline V gene encodes CDR1 SGHAT and CDR2 FQDESV (reference sequence). The CDR3 contains 15 residues. CDR3 sequence (DNA): TGTGCCAGCAGCTCACAGGGGAGGGCCGCAGATACGCAGTATTTT. It translates to CASSSQGRAADTQYF.

There are many counts of this clonotype. V usage is TRBV29-1 and J usage is TRBJ2-1; 8 bases fit TRBD2. There are 19 residues in the CDR3. Germline trimming cut 6 bases from V and 0 bases from J; bases unmatched to any gene: 19. Per germline, CDR1 SQVTM and CDR2 ANQGSEA. The DNA for the CDR3 is TGCAGCGTCCGAAGGGGATCTGGGACTAGTTCTAGCTCCTACAATGAGCAGTTCTTC. This translates into CSVRRGSGTSSSSYNEQFF.

CDR3 DNA sequence: TGTGCCAGCAGTTCCCGCGCGGGGACAGGGCCCGCGGTAGGGAACACTGAAGCTTTCTTT. Translation: CASSSRAGTGPAVGNTEAFF. The chain couples TRBV27 to TRBJ1-1, with 9 bases lining up with TRBD1. The CDR3 runs to 20 residues. The ends lost 4 bases at V and 1 base at J; junction bases unmatched: 19. The germline V gene encodes CDR1 MNHEY and CDR2 SMNVEV (reference sequence).

This clonotype came up a few times. The chain links TRBV5-6 to TRBJ2-7; D not certain. CDR1 and CDR2 from the germline V gene are SGHDT and YYEEEE. Trimming shortened V by 0 bases and J by 5 bases, and 9 bases separated the two germline ends. This CDR3 has 13 amino acids. The CDR3 loop is CASSLDITHEQYF. DNA of the CDR3: TGTGCCAGCAGCTTGGATATAACCCACGAGCAGTACTTC.

Many counts were recorded for this clonotype. This rearrangement joins TRBV5-1 to TRBJ1-5; tentative D call: TRBD1 (5 bases). This CDR3 has 15 amino acids. Trimming cost V 4 bases and J 0 bases, with 11 bases left between them. Per the germline V gene, CDR1 is SGHRS and CDR2 is YFSETQ. CDR3 amino acids: CASSLAGNSNQPQHF. CDR3 bases: TGCGCCAGCAGCCTCGCAGGGAATAGCAATCAGCCCCAGCATTTT.

The rearrangement uses TRBV6-1 and TRBJ1-5; D might be TRBD1 (5 bases). Germline CDR1 and CDR2: MNHNS and SASEGT. V lost 6 bases to trimming and J lost 2 bases, with 11 bases between them. This CDR3 is built from 14 residues. The DNA for the CDR3 is TGTGCCAGCAGGAACGGGGGGGGCAATCAGCCCCAGCATTTT. Protein sequence: CASRNGGGNQPQHF.

About this clonotype itself: Likely a read error: the CDR3 ends without its conserved phenylalanine or tryptophan. This chain uses TRBV28 with TRBJ2-5; TRBD1 matches at 9 bases. The CDR3 spans 15 residues. V was pared by 6 bases and J by 7 bases, with 12 bases of the junction left unmatched. Germline V gene sequence: CDR1 MDHEN, CDR2 SYDVKM. The CDR3, as DNA: TGTGCCAGCAGCCCAAGTGGGACAGGGCGATGGACCCAGTACTCC. It is translated as CASSPSGTGRWTQYS.

The CDR3 loop reads CASSLPGRTGNEQFF. Written as DNA, the CDR3 is TGTGCCAGCAGCTTGCCCGGGAGGACAGGGAATGAGCAGTTCTTC. The J gene is TRBJ2-1, the V gene TRBV11-2; D may be TRBD1 (8 bases). V shed 3 bases and J shed 7 bases, with 16 bases lying between them. This CDR3 is 15 amino acids long. The germline CDR1 and CDR2 sequences are SGHAT and FQNNGV.

Ten or more counts support this clonotype. This chain uses TRBV5-1 with TRBJ2-7; D could derive from TRBD1 or TRBD2 (6 bases each). Trimming cost V 3 bases and J 5 bases, with 15 bases left between them. Germline V gives CDR1 SGHRS, CDR2 YFSETQ. This CDR3 spans 14 amino acids. The CDR3 reads CASSSGGGRHEQYF. The CDR3 nucleotides are TGCGCCAGCAGCTCTGGAGGGGGACGGCACGAGCAGTACTTC.

The chain uses TRBV7-2 and TRBJ1-5; D perhaps matches TRBD1 (6 bases). This CDR3 is built from 17 residues. Germline V gives CDR1 SGHTA, CDR2 FQGNSA. Deletions cut 1 base from V and 7 bases from J, with 20 bases between. CDR3 sequence: CASSLGIGTGLGQPQHF. Written as DNA, the CDR3 is TGTGCCAGCAGCTTAGGGATCGGTACAGGGCTTGGGCAGCCCCAGCATTTT. The complete variable domain, with remaining parts taken from reference TRBV7-2 and TRBJ1-5, reads GAGVSQSPSNKVTEKGKDVELRCDPISGHTALYWYRQSLGQGLEFLIYFQGNSAPDKSGLPSDRFSAERTGGSVSTLTIQRTQQEDSAVYLCASSLGIGTGLGQPQHFGDGTRLSIL.

The chain joins TRBV12-3 or TRBV12-4 to TRBJ1-2, with 7 bases that match TRBD1. The length of the CDR3 is 16 residues. Unmatched junction bases numbered 9, after V lost 3 bases and J lost 2 bases. The CDR3 coding sequence is TGTGCCAGCAGTTTTTCCCCTCGACAGGGAAACTATGGCTACACCTTC. The encoded protein is CASSFSPRQGNYGYTF.

This clonotype occurred many times. V gene TRBV7-9 combines with J gene TRBJ1-1; maybe TRBD1 (5 bases). This CDR3 contains 14 residues. Germline CDR1 is SEHNR and CDR2 is FQNEAQ (reference sequence). Trimming shortened V by 5 bases and J by 3 bases, and 13 bases separated the two germline ends. The CDR3 loop reads CASSPGGGDTEAFF. The CDR3 DNA is TGTGCCAGCAGCCCCGGGGGAGGGGACACTGAAGCTTTCTTT.

This clonotype was seen repeatedly, ten times or more. The chain combines TRBV20-1 with TRBJ1-5, with D possibly TRBD1 on 6 matching bases. Trimming removed 6 bases at V and 4 bases at J, with 10 bases between. The length of the CDR3 is 12 residues. Looked up from germline, CDR1 is DFQATT and CDR2 is SNEGSKA (reference sequence). For the CDR3, the DNA is TGCAGTGCGCAGACAGGAAATCAGCCCCAGCATTTT. It encodes CSAQTGNQPQHF.

The chain links TRBV7-9 to TRBJ1-5, with a weak D call TRBD1 (5 bases). This CDR3 has 14 amino acids. Germline assignment: CDR1 SEHNR and CDR2 FQNEAQ (reference sequence). The V end lost 5 bases, the J end lost 2 bases, and 10 bases lay between the germline ends. CDR3 region: CASSPPGGNQPQHF. CDR3 in DNA: TGTGCCAGCAGCCCTCCGGGGGGCAATCAGCCCCAGCATTTT.

This clonotype showed up just a few times. The chain carries TRBV6-2 or TRBV6-3 and TRBJ2-1; D may be TRBD2 (6 bases). In germline, CDR1 is MNHEY, CDR2 SVGEGT. V shed 4 bases and J shed 8 bases, with 21 bases lying between them. The CDR3 runs to 16 residues. The CDR3 sequence is CASSLVTGVSLDEQFF. The DNA of the CDR3 is TGTGCCAGCAGTTTGGTTACGGGAGTCAGTCTCGATGAGCAGTTCTTC.

The V call is TRBV7-8, the J call TRBJ1-6; D unclear. The CDR3 totals 15 residues. The V end lost 4 bases, the J end lost 5 bases, and 12 bases lay between the germline ends. CDR1 is SGHVS, CDR2 FQNEAQ, per germline. The CDR3 protein is CASSSRRTNNSPLHF. The CDR3 DNA reads TGTGCCAGCAGCTCGAGACGGACGAATAATTCACCCCTCCACTTT.

This clonotype came up a few times. The V call is TRBV15, the J call TRBJ2-7, with 7 nucleotides matching TRBD2. Germline lookup yields CDR1 LNHNV and CDR2 YYDKDF (reference sequence). V dropped 0 bases and J dropped 0; count of bases not matched to a gene: 11. The CDR3 contains 18 residues. CDR3 bases: TGTGCCACCAGCAGAGATCCTATAAGCGGGATTGGCTCCTACGAGCAGTACTTC. The encoded protein is CATSRDPISGIGSYEQYF. Using reference TRBV15 and TRBJ2-7 for the parts outside the CDR3, the full variable domain is DAMVIQNPRYQVTQFGKPVTLSCSQTLNHNVMYWYQQKSSQAPKLLFHYYDKDFNNEADTPDNFQSRRPNTSFCFLDIRSPGLGDTAMYLCATSRDPISGIGSYEQYFGPGTRLTVT.

This clonotype has a count of ten or more. The chain employs TRBV3-1 and TRBJ2-7; D ambiguous. The CDR3 runs to 17 residues. Germline CDR1 reads LGHDT; CDR2 reads YNNKEL (reference sequence). The germline V and J ends were trimmed by 0 bases and 5 bases, with 20 bases remaining between them. The chain's CDR3 is CASSQDQLIYGSHEQYF. DNA for the CDR3: TGTGCCAGCAGCCAAGATCAGTTAATATACGGCAGTCACGAGCAGTACTTC.

Only a few counts were recorded for this clonotype. The chain joins TRBV20-1 to TRBJ2-5; D is unresolved. This CDR3 spans 16 amino acids. Per the germline V gene, CDR1 is DFQATT and CDR2 is SNEGSKA (reference sequence). Trimming pared 1 base from V and 5 bases from J, leaving 20 bases between. CDR3 protein: CSARGWVETVEETQYF. CDR3 in DNA: TGCAGTGCTAGAGGCTGGGTGGAGACGGTCGAGGAGACCCAGTACTTC.